The 6 T cell receptor beta chains in this list originate from one sample, sequenced in a study of T cells in Graves' hyperthyroidism and ophthalmopathy. Amplified regions were TCR beta CDR3 sequences from RNA transcripts. Using the HTBI primer set, a first-round RT-PCR was run on the TCR CDR3. TCRdb passed the multiplex PCR reads through MiXCR, listing each CDR3 protein once. The sample includes about half a million distinct CDR3 sequences, approximately 23% of them seen just once. Sequencing input: blood. The source is a woman in her 70s with Graves' ophthalmopathy.

This chain links TRBV6-2 or TRBV6-3 with TRBJ1-2, with 7 bases that match TRBD1. V shed 0 bases, J shed 7 bases, and the junction held 8 bases outside the gene matches. The germline CDR1 and CDR2 sequences are MNHEY and SVGEGT. The CDR3 spans 15 residues. CDR3 sequence: CASSYSAGTEAGYTF. The CDR3, as DNA: TGTGCCAGCAGTTACTCGGCGGGGACAGAGGCTGGCTACACCTTC.

This clonotype was seen many times. The rearrangement links TRBV6-1 to TRBJ1-1, with 8 bases lining up with TRBD1. This CDR3 has 14 amino acids. Germline loops: CDR1 MNHNS, CDR2 SASEGT. V was pared by 6 bases and J by 1 base, with 4 bases of the junction left unmatched. The CDR3 protein is CASRDRDKNTEAFF. The CDR3 DNA reads as TGTGCCAGCAGGGACAGGGATAAGAACACTGAAGCTTTCTTT.

This chain uses TRBV19 with TRBJ2-7; tentative D call: TRBD1 (6 bases). The CDR3 sequence is 13 residues long. The V end lost 8 bases, the J end lost 5 bases, and 16 bases lay between the germline ends. Germline CDR1 LNHDA, CDR2 SQIVND (reference sequence). CDR3 protein: CASSGQWSHEQYF. The CDR3 DNA reads as TGTGCCAGTTCAGGACAGTGGTCTCACGAGCAGTACTTC.

This rearrangement joins TRBV3-1 to TRBJ2-1; 11 bases match TRBD2. Germline V lookup: CDR1 LGHDT, CDR2 YNNKEL (reference sequence). The V segment lost 1 base and the J segment 2 bases; nucleotides outside the gene matches: 1. This CDR3 spans 16 amino acids. This chain's CDR3 is CASSQGLAGPYNEQFF. The DNA of the CDR3 is TGTGCCAGCAGCCAAGGACTAGCGGGGCCCTACAATGAGCAGTTCTTC.

The chain combines TRBV18 with TRBJ2-7, with 11 nucleotides matching TRBD2. The CDR3 runs to 15 residues. Trimming at V came to 6 bases and at J to 2 bases, leaving 6 bases not matched to a gene. In germline, CDR1 is KGHSH, CDR2 LQKENI. The CDR3, as DNA: TGTGCCAGCTCGCAGGGACTAGCGGACACCTACGAGCAGTACTTC. Protein sequence: CASSQGLADTYEQYF.

V is TRBV2 and J is TRBJ1-2, with TRBD1 matching 9 bases. CDR3 size: 14 residues. The germline CDR1 and CDR2 sequences are SNHLY and FYNNEI. The J segment lost 8 bases and the V segment lost 5 bases, leaving 9 bases of the junction unmatched. Written as DNA, the CDR3 is TGTGCCAGCAGTAGAGGACAGGGGCCAGACGGCTACACCTTC. It yields the protein CASSRGQGPDGYTF.